The T cell receptor beta chain described here comes from a study of OX40 agonist ivuxolimab in advanced cancers. Study-wide context: Ivuxolimab, which patients received intravenously every 2 weeks, was dosed at 0.01 to 10 mg/kg. Dose-escalation patients' cancers were hepatocellular carcinoma, melanoma, renal cell or head and neck cancer.

Produced via immunoSEQ multiplex PCR; TCRdb's table is partial and in-frame only. The repertoire holds more than 60,000 clones, 94% seen once, with 15% to 19% in the top ten. CDR1 and CDR2 from the germline V gene are SQVTM and ANQGSEA. This CDR3 region has 15 residues. Trimming took 4 bases from V and 0 from J; bases not matched to a gene: 9. The specimen was CD4+ or CD8+ T cells sorted from blood, collected in a trial of the OX40 agonist ivuxolimab. The receptor's source is an adult with an advanced solid tumor such as melanoma, head and neck, liver or kidney cancer. J is TRBJ2-7 and V is TRBV29-1, with 7 bases identical to TRBD2. The CDR3 DNA reads TGCAGCGTTGGGGGGGGTGATGAGGACTCCTACGAGCAGTACTTC. As protein: CSVGGGDEDSYEQYF.